This T cell receptor (beta chain) was sequenced for a study of regulatory T cells in long-lasting Graves disease. Time point described: newly diagnosed GD, antithyroid drugs for less than 3 months. TCR sequences were obtained from RNA taken from PBMCs. Sequencing libraries for TCR beta were prepared with iRepertoire HTBI primers and Arm-PCR of CDR3 regions. TCRdb processed the multiplex PCR reads anew with MiXCR; each CDR3 protein has one entry. The sample includes about 210,000 distinct CDR3 sequences, approximately 18% of them seen just once. V lost 7 bases to trimming and J lost 1 base, with 14 bases between them. Germline V gives CDR1 LNHDA, CDR2 SQIVND (reference sequence). CDR3 length: 15 amino acids. The same data also went into a second study, on T cells in Graves' hyperthyroidism and ophthalmopathy.

This TCR was recovered from a woman aged 25-40 years with Graves disease. The input for sequencing was peripheral blood mononuclear cells (PBMCs), taken at new diagnosis, from a patient treated with antithyroid drugs. The chain links TRBV19 to TRBJ1-3; D not resolved. This CDR3 reads CASTISGASGNTIYF. In nucleotides, the CDR3 is TGTGCCAGTACCATAAGTGGCGCTTCTGGAAACACCATATATTTT. Complete variable domain (other parts from reference TRBV19 and TRBJ1-3): DGGITQSPKYLFRKEGQNVTLSCEQNLNHDAMYWYRQDPGQGLRLIYYSQIVNDFQKGDIAEGYSVSREKKESFPLTVTSAQKNPTAFYLCASTISGASGNTIYFGEGSWLTVV.